A selection of T cell receptor beta chains follows, all from one sample in a study of blood T cell repertoires in COVID-19. The method was immunoSEQ multiplex PCR; TCRdb's version includes in-frame clones alone and lacks a portion of them. The table includes 150,000 to 200,000 clones, more than 80% detected once. The sequenced sample consisted of peripheral blood. These receptors all stem from a human donor in a cohort sampled during active COVID-19. Both conserved end residues are part of each CDR3. Fields, in order: clone size, J gene, D gene, V gene, CDR3 protein, CDR3 DNA. A D gene is named only where the DNA matches it firmly. The size field is filled for only some rows; it gives once, few, many or a size class.

>.|TRBJ2-3|.|TRBV4-1
CASSGAGYLVTDTQYF
TGCGCCAGCAGCGGAGCAGGGTACTTGGTTACAGATACGCAGTATTTT
>.|TRBJ2-1|.|TRBV29-1
CSANREREGNEQFF
TGCAGCGCCAACCGGGAGCGCGAGGGCAATGAGCAGTTCTTC
>.|TRBJ1-2|.|TRBV25-1
CASSESGTAGGYTF
TGTGCCAGCAGTGAATCGGGCACCGCGGGCGGCTACACCTTC
>.|TRBJ2-2|.|TRBV30
CAWRSSYGELFF
TGTGCCTGGAGATCCTCTTACGGGGAGCTGTTTTTT
>.|TRBJ2-5|.|TRBV3-1/TRBV3-2
CASSQENGGTQYF
TGTGCCAGCAGCCAAGAAAATGGCGGGACCCAGTACTTC
>.|TRBJ2-1|TRBD1|TRBV5-1
CASSLGDRERNEQFF
TGCGCCAGCAGCTTGGGGGACAGGGAAAGGAATGAGCAGTTCTTC
>.|TRBJ1-2|.|TRBV5-1
CASSRENYGYTF
TGCGCCAGCAGCCGGGAAAACTATGGCTACACCTTC
>.|TRBJ1-1|.|TRBV3-1/TRBV3-2
CASSPNRALNTEAFF
TGTGCCAGCAGCCCCAACAGGGCTTTGAACACTGAAGCTTTCTTT
>.|TRBJ1-4|TRBD1|TRBV5-1
CASSLTGTGEKLFF
TGCGCCAGCAGCCTCACAGGGACAGGCGAAAAACTGTTTTTT
>once|TRBJ2-6|.|TRBV3-1/TRBV3-2
CASSQGQGSGANVLTF
TGTGCCAGCAGCCAAGGGCAGGGCTCTGGGGCCAACGTCCTGACTTTC
>.|TRBJ2-7|TRBD1|TRBV7-3
CASSRDRGHTGFLYEQYF
TGTGCCAGCAGCCGGGACAGGGGCCATACGGGGTTTCTCTACGAGCAGTACTTC
>once|TRBJ2-3|TRBD2|TRBV10-3
CASGLNTDTQYF
TGTGCCTCGGGACTAAACACAGATACGCAGTATTTT
>.|TRBJ2-1|.|TRBV4-1
CASSTALHNEQFF
TGCGCCAGCAGCACAGCACTCCACAATGAGCAGTTCTTC
>.|TRBJ2-7|TRBD2|TRBV2
CASSVIGEGRGQYF
TGTGCCAGCAGTGTGATCGGGGAGGGACGCGGGCAGTACTTC
>once|TRBJ2-7|.|TRBV7-9
CASSFSTGTLTREQYF
TGTGCCAGCAGCTTTTCCACCGGGACACTCACTAGAGAGCAGTACTTC
>.|TRBJ2-5|.|TRBV6-1
CASSDPHRTVQTQYF
TGTGCCAGCAGTGATCCCCACAGGACGGTGCAGACCCAGTACTTC
>.|TRBJ2-2|.|TRBV6-5
CAIRAGTNTGELFF
TGTGCCATACGAGCCGGGACGAACACCGGGGAGCTGTTTTTT
>few|TRBJ1-4|TRBD1|TRBV7-9
CASSVRDSVATNEKLFF
TGTGCCAGCAGTGTCCGGGACAGTGTTGCAACTAATGAAAAACTGTTTTTT
>.|TRBJ1-1|TRBD1|TRBV7-8
CASSSDLDRGGLNTEAFF
TGTGCCAGCAGCTCCGACTTGGACAGGGGAGGATTGAACACTGAAGCTTTCTTT
>.|TRBJ2-7|TRBD1|TRBV6-5
CASRNPGQNYEQYF
TGTGCCAGCAGAAACCCGGGACAGAACTACGAGCAGTACTTC
>.|TRBJ2-3|TRBD1|TRBV7-6
CASSLTGDESDTQYF
TGTGCCAGCAGTCTAACAGGGGATGAATCAGATACGCAGTATTTT
>.|TRBJ1-2|.|TRBV15
CATSRDAGFAEGYTF
TGTGCCACCAGCAGAGATGCGGGATTCGCGGAAGGCTACACCTTC
>.|TRBJ1-1|TRBD1|TRBV9
CASSFGQGDEAFF
TGTGCCAGCAGCTTCGGACAGGGCGATGAAGCTTTCTTT
>.|TRBJ2-3|TRBD2|TRBV13
CASSLGGSGLAGGADTQYF
TGTGCCAGCAGCTTAGGTGGCAGCGGACTAGCGGGGGGCGCAGATACGCAGTATTTT
>.|TRBJ2-5|.|TRBV7-9
CASSLSSFQETQYF
TGTGCCAGCAGCTTATCGAGTTTCCAAGAGACCCAGTACTTC
>.|TRBJ2-5|.|TRBV5-8
CASSFRRAPETQYF
TGTGCCAGCAGCTTCCGGAGGGCGCCGGAGACCCAGTACTTC
>.|TRBJ2-7|TRBD1|TRBV5-4
CASSARQGFTYEQYF
TGTGCCAGCAGCGCACGACAGGGGTTCACCTACGAGCAGTACTTC
>.|TRBJ2-3|.|TRBV10-3
CAISEPQGGPTDTQYF
TGTGCCATCAGTGAGCCGCAGGGTGGCCCCACAGATACGCAGTATTTT
>.|TRBJ2-7|TRBD1|TRBV20-1
CSASRQGPSYEQYF
TGCAGTGCTAGTCGACAGGGTCCCTCCTACGAGCAGTACTTC
>.|TRBJ2-7|TRBD2|TRBV2
CASTRAWGGEQYF
TGTGCCAGCACTAGAGCCTGGGGAGGGGAGCAGTACTTC
>.|TRBJ2-1|TRBD1|TRBV2
CAITTGTGSNEQFF
TGTGCCATCACGACCGGGACAGGGAGTAATGAGCAGTTCTTC
>.|TRBJ2-7|TRBD1|TRBV19
CASSVSGTGGKSMYF
TGTGCCAGTAGTGTTTCCGGGACAGGGGGCAAGAGTATGTACTTC
>once|TRBJ1-4|TRBD1|TRBV7-9
CASSSLTGGLNEKLFF
TGTGCCAGCAGCTCACTCACAGGGGGCTTAAATGAAAAACTGTTTTTT
>.|TRBJ1-4|.|TRBV9
CASSVAGGVGEKLFF
TGTGCCAGCAGCGTAGCGGGAGGGGTTGGTGAAAAACTGTTTTTT
>.|TRBJ2-1|TRBD1|TRBV7-8
CASSWGQGLGNEQFF
TGTGCCAGCAGCTGGGGACAGGGATTAGGCAATGAGCAGTTCTTC
>.|TRBJ2-5|.|TRBV3-1/TRBV3-2
CASSQGTTQETQYF
TGTGCCAGCAGCCAAGGAACCACACAAGAGACCCAGTACTTC
>.|TRBJ1-1|TRBD1|TRBV5-1
CASRDRGPEAFF
TGCGCCAGCAGGGACAGGGGACCTGAAGCTTTCTTT
>.|TRBJ2-3|.|TRBV11-2
CASSLDRLSDTQYF
TGTGCCAGCAGCTTAGACCGACTATCAGATACGCAGTATTTT
>.|TRBJ1-3|.|TRBV5-4
CASSFLRDFSGNTIYF
TGTGCCAGCAGCTTCCTTCGGGACTTCTCTGGAAACACCATATATTTT
>.|TRBJ1-2|TRBD1|TRBV5-6
CASSPLTGYYGYTF
TGTGCCAGCAGCCCCTTGACAGGGTACTATGGCTACACCTTC
>.|TRBJ2-1|TRBD2|TRBV6-4
CASSDRAGGNNEQFF
TGTGCCAGCAGTGATCGAGCGGGGGGCAACAATGAGCAGTTCTTC
>.|TRBJ2-1|TRBD2|TRBV10-3
CAINSLAGAYNEQFF
TGTGCCATCAATTCCCTAGCGGGAGCCTACAATGAGCAGTTCTTC
>.|TRBJ1-2|TRBD1|TRBV10-3
CASSGTGEYGYTF
TGTGCCAGTTCCGGGACAGGGGAGTATGGCTACACCTTC
>.|TRBJ2-7|TRBD1|TRBV30
CAWSAGQGVSYEQYF
TGTGCCTGGAGTGCGGGACAGGGGGTGTCCTACGAGCAGTACTTC
>.|TRBJ2-3|.|TRBV7-6
CASSLVSASAANRGTDTQYF
TGTGCCAGCAGCTTAGTCTCGGCTAGCGCAGCTAATAGGGGCACAGATACGCAGTATTTT
>.|TRBJ1-6|.|TRBV12-2
CASRLDRVRAYNSPLHF
TGTGCAAGTCGCCTGGACAGGGTAAGGGCCTATAATTCACCCCTCCACTTT
>.|TRBJ2-7|.|TRBV5-4
CASSSQGPGVYEQYF
TGTGCCAGCAGCTCCCAGGGCCCCGGAGTCTACGAGCAGTACTTC
>.|TRBJ1-1|.|TRBV5-1
CASSPGGDHTEAFF
TGCGCCAGCAGCCCCGGGGGGGACCACACTGAAGCTTTCTTT
>.|TRBJ2-5|.|TRBV19
CASRGGQEGLETQYF
TGTGCCAGTAGGGGGGGGCAGGAAGGTCTAGAGACCCAGTACTTC
>.|TRBJ1-3|.|TRBV6-5
CASSSQGLSGNTIYF
TGTGCCAGCAGTTCCCAGGGATTAAGTGGAAACACCATATATTTT
>.|TRBJ2-1|TRBD1|TRBV6-5
CASSTGQGLMHEQFF
TGTGCCAGCAGTACCGGACAGGGTCTTATGCATGAGCAGTTCTTC
>.|TRBJ2-1|.|TRBV11-2
CASSFAGSEQFF
TGTGCCAGCAGCTTTGCGGGGTCTGAGCAGTTCTTC
>.|TRBJ2-1|TRBD2|TRBV5-4
CASTPGGGPSYNEQFF
TGTGCCAGCACCCCTGGCGGGGGGCCTTCCTACAATGAGCAGTTCTTC
>.|TRBJ1-2|.|TRBV7-9
CASSAGTVNNYGYTF
TGTGCCAGCAGCGCCGGCACAGTGAATAACTATGGCTACACCTTC
>.|TRBJ2-7|.|TRBV10-1
CATNYEQYF
TGCGCCACCAACTACGAGCAGTACTTC
>.|TRBJ1-6|.|TRBV30
CAWSGQKNSPLHF
TGTGCCTGGAGTGGGCAGAAAAATTCACCCCTCCACTTT
>.|TRBJ2-5|.|TRBV7-9
CASSYDTNGGTQYF
TGTGCCAGCAGCTATGATACAAACGGGGGGACCCAGTACTTC
>.|TRBJ1-4|.|TRBV2
CASRREGHLTEKLFF
TGTGCCAGCAGGCGGGAAGGACATCTCACCGAAAAACTGTTTTTT